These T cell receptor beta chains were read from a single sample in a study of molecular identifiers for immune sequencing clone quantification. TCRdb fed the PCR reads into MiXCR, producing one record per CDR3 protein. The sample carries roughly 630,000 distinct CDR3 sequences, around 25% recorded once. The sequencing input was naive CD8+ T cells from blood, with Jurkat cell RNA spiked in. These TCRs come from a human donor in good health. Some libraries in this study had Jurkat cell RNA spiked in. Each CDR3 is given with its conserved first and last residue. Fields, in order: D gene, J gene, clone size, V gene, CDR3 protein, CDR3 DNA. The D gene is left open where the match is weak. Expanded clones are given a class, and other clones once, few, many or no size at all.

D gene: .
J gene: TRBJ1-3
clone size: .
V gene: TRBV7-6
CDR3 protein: CASSPGVGGGSGNTIYF
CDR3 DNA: TGTGCCAGCAGCCCGGGGGTCGGCGGGGGGTCGGGAAACACCATATATTTT

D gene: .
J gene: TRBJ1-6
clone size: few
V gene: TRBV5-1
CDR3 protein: CASTLLGVSYNSPLHF
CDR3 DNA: TGCGCCAGCACCCTGCTGGGAGTCTCCTATAATTCACCCCTCCACTTT

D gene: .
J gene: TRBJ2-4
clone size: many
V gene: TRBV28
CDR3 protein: CASSLTEGVSAKNIQYF
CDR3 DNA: TGTGCCAGCAGTTTAACCGAGGGGGTCTCGGCCAAAAACATTCAGTACTTC

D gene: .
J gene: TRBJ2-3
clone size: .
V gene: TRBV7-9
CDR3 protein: CASSLGPGEHTDTQYF
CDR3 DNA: TGTGCCAGCAGCTTAGGCCCGGGAGAGCACACAGATACGCAGTATTTT

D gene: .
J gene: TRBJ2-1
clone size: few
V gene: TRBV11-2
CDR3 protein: CASSLWGGAFAAYNEQFF
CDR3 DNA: TGTGCCAGCAGCTTATGGGGTGGGGCGTTCGCAGCCTACAATGAGCAGTTCTTC

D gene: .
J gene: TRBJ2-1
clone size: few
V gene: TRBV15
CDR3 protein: CATSRDRATNNEQFF
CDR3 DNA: TGTGCCACCAGCAGAGATCGCGCTACGAACAATGAGCAGTTCTTC

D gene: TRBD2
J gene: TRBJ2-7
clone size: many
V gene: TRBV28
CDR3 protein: CASSSPRTSDYEQYF
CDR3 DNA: TGTGCCAGCAGTTCCCCCCGGACTAGCGACTACGAGCAGTACTTC

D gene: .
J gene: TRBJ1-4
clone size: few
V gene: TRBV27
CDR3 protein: CASSSLGRFEKLFF
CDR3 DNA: TGTGCCAGCAGTTCCCTCGGAAGGTTTGAAAAACTGTTTTTT

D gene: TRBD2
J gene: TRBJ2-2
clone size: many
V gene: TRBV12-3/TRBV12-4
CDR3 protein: CASRTTSGGAGSTGELFF
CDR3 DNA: TGTGCCAGCAGGACGACTAGCGGGGGGGCAGGAAGCACCGGGGAGCTGTTTTTT

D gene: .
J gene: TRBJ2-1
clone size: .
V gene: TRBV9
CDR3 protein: CAGSVERSGYSYNEQFF
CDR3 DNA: TGTGCCGGCAGCGTAGAGCGTAGCGGATACTCCTACAATGAGCAGTTCTTC

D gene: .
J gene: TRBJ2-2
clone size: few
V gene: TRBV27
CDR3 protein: CASSAGVGIGTGELFF
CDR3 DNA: TGTGCCAGCAGTGCAGGGGTCGGGATCGGGACCGGGGAGCTGTTTTTT

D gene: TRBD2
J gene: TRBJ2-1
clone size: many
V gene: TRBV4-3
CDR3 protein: CASSTPGTSFFF
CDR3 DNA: TGCGCCAGCAGTACTCCCGGGACTAGCTTTTTCTTC

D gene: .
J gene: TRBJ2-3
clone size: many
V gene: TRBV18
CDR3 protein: CASSQKDSTDTQYF
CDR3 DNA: TGTGCCAGCTCACAGAAGGACAGCACAGATACGCAGTATTTT

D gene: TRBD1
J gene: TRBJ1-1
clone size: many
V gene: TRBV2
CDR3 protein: CASSAGTGLDGFF
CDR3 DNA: TGTGCCAGCAGCGCCGGGACAGGGCTTGACGGATTCTTT

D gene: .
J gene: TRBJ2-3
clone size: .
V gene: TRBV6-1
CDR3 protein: CASSEWSRSSTGTQYF
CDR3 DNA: TGTGCCAGCAGTGAATGGTCACGTTCTAGCACAGGTACGCAGTATTTT

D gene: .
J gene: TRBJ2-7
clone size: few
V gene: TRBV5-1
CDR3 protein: CASKEDYEQYF
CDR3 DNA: TGCGCCAGCAAGGAGGACTACGAGCAGTACTTC

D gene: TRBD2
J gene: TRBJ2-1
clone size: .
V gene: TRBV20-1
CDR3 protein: CSAKTGTSARYEQFF
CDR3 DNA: TGCAGTGCTAAAACCGGGACTAGCGCCCGTTATGAGCAGTTCTTC

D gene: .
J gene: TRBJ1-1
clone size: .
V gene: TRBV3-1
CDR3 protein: CASSRKHNTEAFF
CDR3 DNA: TGTGCCAGCAGTCGTAAGCATAACACTGAAGCTTTCTTT

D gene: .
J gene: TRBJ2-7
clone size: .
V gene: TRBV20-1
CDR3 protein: CSARGPLGTYEQYF
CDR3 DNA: TGCAGTGCTAGGGGGCCCTTGGGAACCTACGAGCAGTACTTC

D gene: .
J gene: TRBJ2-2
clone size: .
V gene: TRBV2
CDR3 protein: CATDGNTGELFF
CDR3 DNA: TGTGCCACCGACGGGAACACCGGGGAGCTGTTTTTT

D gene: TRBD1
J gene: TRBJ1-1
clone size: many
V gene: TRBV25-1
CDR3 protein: CASSVFGTGLTEAFF
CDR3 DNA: TGTGCCAGCAGTGTCTTCGGGACAGGGCTCACTGAAGCTTTCTTT

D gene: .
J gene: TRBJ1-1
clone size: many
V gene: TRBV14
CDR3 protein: CASSQLGNTEAFF
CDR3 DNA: TGTGCCAGCAGCCAGCTAGGAAACACTGAAGCTTTCTTT

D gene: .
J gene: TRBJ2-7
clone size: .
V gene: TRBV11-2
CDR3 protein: CASSWGTEGPYEQYF
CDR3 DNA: TGTGCCAGCAGCTGGGGGACGGAAGGTCCTTACGAGCAGTACTTC

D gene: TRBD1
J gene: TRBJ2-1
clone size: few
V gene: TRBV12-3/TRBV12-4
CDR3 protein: CASRSTGRSYNEQFF
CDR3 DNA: TGTGCCAGCAGGTCGACAGGGCGCTCCTACAATGAGCAGTTCTTC

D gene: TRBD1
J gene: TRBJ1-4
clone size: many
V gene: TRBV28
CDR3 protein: CASRLQGLHGKGEKLFF
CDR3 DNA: TGTGCCAGCAGACTACAGGGGTTGCATGGAAAAGGGGAAAAACTGTTTTTT

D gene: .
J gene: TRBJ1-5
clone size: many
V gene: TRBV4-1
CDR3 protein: CASSQPQPGYSNQPQHF
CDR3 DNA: TGCGCCAGCAGCCAACCCCAACCGGGGTATAGCAATCAGCCCCAGCATTTT

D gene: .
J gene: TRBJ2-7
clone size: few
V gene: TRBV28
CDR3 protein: CASGGGTYEQYF
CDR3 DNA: TGTGCCAGCGGCGGAGGGACCTACGAGCAGTACTTC

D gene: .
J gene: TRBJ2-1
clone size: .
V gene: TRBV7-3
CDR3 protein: CASSPWGAVYNERFF
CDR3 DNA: TGTGCCAGCAGCCCCTGGGGAGCGGTCTACAATGAGCGGTTCTTC

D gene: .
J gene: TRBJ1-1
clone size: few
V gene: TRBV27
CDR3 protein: CASSPYGVLDPEAFF
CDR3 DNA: TGTGCCAGCAGTCCTTACGGGGTTCTGGATCCTGAAGCTTTCTTT

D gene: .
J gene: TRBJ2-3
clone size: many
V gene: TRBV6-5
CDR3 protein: CASSYSINSGDSNTDTQYF
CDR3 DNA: TGTGCCAGCAGTTACTCGATTAATTCCGGGGATAGCAACACAGATACGCAGTATTTT

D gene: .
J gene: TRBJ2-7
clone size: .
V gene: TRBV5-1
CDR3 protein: CASSLVQNHEQYF
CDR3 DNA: TGCGCCAGCAGCTTGGTGCAGAACCACGAGCAGTACTTC

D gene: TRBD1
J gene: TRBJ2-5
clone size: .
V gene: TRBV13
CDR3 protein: CASSPQGRGIETQYF
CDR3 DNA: TGTGCCAGCAGCCCACAAGGCAGGGGGATTGAGACCCAGTACTTC

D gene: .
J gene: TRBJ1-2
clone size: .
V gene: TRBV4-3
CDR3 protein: CASSQEREVYGYTF
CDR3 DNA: TGCGCCAGCAGCCAAGAAAGGGAAGTCTATGGCTACACCTTC

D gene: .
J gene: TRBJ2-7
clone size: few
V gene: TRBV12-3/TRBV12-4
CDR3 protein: CASSLGLYDLGEQYF
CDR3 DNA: TGTGCCAGCAGTTTAGGGTTGTACGATCTGGGGGAGCAGTACTTC

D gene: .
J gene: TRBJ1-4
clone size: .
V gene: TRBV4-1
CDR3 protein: CASRDLGANQEKLFF
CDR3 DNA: TGCGCCAGCAGGGACCTCGGGGCCAATCAAGAAAAACTGTTTTTT

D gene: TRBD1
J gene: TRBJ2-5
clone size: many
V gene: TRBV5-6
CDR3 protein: CASSPDRGRRETQYF
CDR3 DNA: TGTGCCAGCAGCCCGGACAGGGGGCGACGAGAGACCCAGTACTTC

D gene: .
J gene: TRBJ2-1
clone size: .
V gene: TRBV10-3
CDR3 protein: CAISGRDISSYNEQFF
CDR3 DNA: TGTGCCATCAGTGGACGGGACATTAGCTCCTACAATGAGCAGTTCTTC

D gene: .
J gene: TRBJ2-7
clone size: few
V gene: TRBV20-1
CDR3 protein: CSARDLDSPTYEQYF
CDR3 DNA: TGCAGTGCTAGAGATCTGGACAGCCCAACCTACGAGCAGTACTTC

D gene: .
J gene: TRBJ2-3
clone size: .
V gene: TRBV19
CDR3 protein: CASGLDPTTQYF
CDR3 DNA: TGTGCCAGCGGATTGGACCCAACTACGCAGTATTTT

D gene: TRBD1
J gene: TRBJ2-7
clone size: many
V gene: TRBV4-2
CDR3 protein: CASSQEPGQGSYEQYF
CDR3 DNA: TGTGCCAGCAGCCAAGAACCGGGACAGGGAAGCTACGAGCAGTACTTC

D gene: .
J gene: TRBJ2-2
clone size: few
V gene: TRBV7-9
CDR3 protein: CASSSPGTTNTGELFF
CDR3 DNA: TGTGCCAGCAGCTCTCCGGGAACAACGAACACCGGGGAGCTGTTTTTT

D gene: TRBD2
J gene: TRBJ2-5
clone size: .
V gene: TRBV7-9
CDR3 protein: CASSSELAGLETQYF
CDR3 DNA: TGTGCCAGCAGCTCGGAACTAGCGGGACTAGAGACCCAGTACTTC

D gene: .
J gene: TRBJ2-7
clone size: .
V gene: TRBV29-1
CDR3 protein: CSAEGASRGAQYF
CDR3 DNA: TGCAGCGCCGAGGGGGCCAGTAGGGGGGCGCAGTACTTC

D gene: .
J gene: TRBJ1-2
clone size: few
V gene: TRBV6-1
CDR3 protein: CASVETVNYGYTF
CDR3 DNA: TGTGCCAGCGTAGAGACAGTTAACTATGGCTACACCTTC

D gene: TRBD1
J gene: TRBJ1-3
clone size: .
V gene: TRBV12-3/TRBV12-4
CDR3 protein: CASSRTGDISGNTIYF
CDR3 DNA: TGTGCCAGCAGTCGAACAGGGGACATATCTGGAAACACCATATATTTT

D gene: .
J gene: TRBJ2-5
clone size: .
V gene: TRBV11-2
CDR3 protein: CASSRPVEETQYF
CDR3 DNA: TGTGCCAGCAGCCGGCCGGTTGAAGAGACCCAGTACTTC

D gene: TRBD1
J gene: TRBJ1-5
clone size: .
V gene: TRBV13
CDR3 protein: CASSQGGYNSNQPQHF
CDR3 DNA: TGTGCCAGCAGCCAAGGGGGCTACAATAGCAATCAGCCCCAGCATTTT

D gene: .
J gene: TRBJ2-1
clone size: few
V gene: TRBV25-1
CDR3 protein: CASSGSGFYNEQFF
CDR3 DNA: TGTGCCAGCAGCGGTAGCGGTTTTTACAATGAGCAGTTCTTC